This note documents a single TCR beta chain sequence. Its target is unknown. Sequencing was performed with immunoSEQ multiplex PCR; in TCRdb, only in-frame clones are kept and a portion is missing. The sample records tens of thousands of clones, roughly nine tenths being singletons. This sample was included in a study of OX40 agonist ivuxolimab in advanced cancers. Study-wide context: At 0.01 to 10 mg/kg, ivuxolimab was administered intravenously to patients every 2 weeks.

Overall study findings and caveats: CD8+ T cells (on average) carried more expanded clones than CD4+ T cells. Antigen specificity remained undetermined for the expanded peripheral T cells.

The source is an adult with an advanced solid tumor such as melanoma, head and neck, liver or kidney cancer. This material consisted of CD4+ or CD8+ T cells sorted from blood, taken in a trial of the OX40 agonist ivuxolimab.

DNA for the CDR3: TGTGCCAGCAGCTTAAAGAGGACAGGCTCTTCCTACGAGCAGTACTTC. It encodes CASSLKRTGSSYEQYF. J is TRBJ2-7 and V is TRBV11-1; TRBD1 aligns across 7 bases. Trimming at V came to 2 bases and at J to 1 base, leaving 8 bases not matched to a gene. Germline V gene data show CDR1 as SGHAT and CDR2 as FQDESV (reference sequence). The CDR3 contains 16 residues.